A selection of T cell receptor beta chains follows, all from one sample in a study of glioma-infiltrating T cells. TCRdb itself ran the multiplex PCR reads through MiXCR, one entry per CDR3 protein. The sample yields around 130,000 distinct CDR3 sequences, 24% seen once. The sample consisted of glioma tissue, nonneoplastic brain tissue, or PBMCs (not recorded which). All receptors come from a human donor with low-grade glioma or glioblastoma, undergoing nonglioma brain surgery, or in good health (not recorded which). The CDR3 runs from the conserved cysteine through the conserved F or W. A D gene is named only where the DNA matches it firmly. Not every row has a clone size; where given, it reads once, few, many or a size class.

TRBV5-3	TRBD1	NA	TRBJ2-1	TGTGCCAGCAGCTGGTCAGGGACAGCCTACAATGAGCAGTTCTTC	CASSWSGTAYNEQFF
TRBV7-9	TRBD1	NA	TRBJ1-2	TGTGCCAGCAGTCGACAGGGAGGCTACACCTTC	CASSRQGGYTF
TRBV19	TRBD1	NA	TRBJ2-2	TGTGCCAGTAGTTTCGGACAGGGGGACACCGGGGAGCTGTTTTTT	CASSFGQGDTGELFF
TRBV27	NA	many	TRBJ1-4	TGTGCCAGCAGTCCACGTAGGGTTGAAAAACTGTTTTTT	CASSPRRVEKLFF
TRBV27	NA	NA	TRBJ1-6	TGTGCCAGCAGTCCGGGGGTGGCACCAAATTCACCCCTCCACTTT	CASSPGVAPNSPLHF
TRBV7-9	NA	few	TRBJ2-5	TGCGCCAGCAGCCAAGATGAGGCCAGGGCAGAGACCCAGTACTTC	CASSQDEARAETQYF
TRBV14	NA	NA	TRBJ1-1	TGTGCCAGCAGCCAGCTTCTGGGGAAGAACACTGAAGCTTTCTTT	CASSQLLGKNTEAFF
TRBV15	TRBD2	many	TRBJ2-1	TGTGCCACCCGACTAGCGGGGGGGCCGAAACAGTTCTTC	CATRLAGGPKQFF
TRBV7-6	NA	NA	TRBJ1-1	TGTGCCAGCAGCTTAGAGGGGGGGGCCGGGAATGAAGCTTTCTTT	CASSLEGGAGNEAFF
TRBV7-6	TRBD2	few	TRBJ2-1	TGTGCCAGCAGCCTTACCGGACTAGCGGGGTACAATGAGCAGTTCTTC	CASSLTGLAGYNEQFF
TRBV2	NA	few	TRBJ2-3	TGTGCCAGCAGCCGCGGCAGGGGAAGCACAGATACGCAGTATTTT	CASSRGRGSTDTQYF
TRBV7-9	NA	few	TRBJ2-3	TGTGCCAGCAGCTTGGGATCGGGGGCTGCTGATACGCAGTATTTT	CASSLGSGAADTQYF
TRBV10-2	NA	NA	TRBJ1-6	TGTGCCACTCATCTTGGCCCCGATTTCTCCTATAATTCACCCCTCCACTTT	CATHLGPDFSYNSPLHF
TRBV6-1	TRBD1	many	TRBJ1-1	TGTGCCAGCAGGCGGACAGGGGGCAGTACTGAAGCTTTCTTT	CASRRTGGSTEAFF
TRBV24-1	TRBD1	NA	TRBJ2-2	TGTGCCACCAGCAGACAGGGGGCCGGGGAGCTGTTTTTT	CATSRQGAGELFF
TRBV27	TRBD1	many	TRBJ1-3	TGTGCCAGCAAGCGGACAGGGCAAAACACCATATATTTT	CASKRTGQNTIYF
TRBV6-1	NA	NA	TRBJ1-1	TGTGCCAGCACCTTTCGGCAGGGCCGGTCTAGCTCTCAAGCTTTCTTT	CASTFRQGRSSSQAFF
TRBV19	NA	NA	TRBJ2-1	TGTGCCAGTAGTGTCTCGGGGGAGGTGGAGCAGTTCTTC	CASSVSGEVEQFF
TRBV14	TRBD1	many	TRBJ2-3	TGTGCCAGCAGCCCAGCCGGGACAGGGGTTCAAGATACGCAGTATTTT	CASSPAGTGVQDTQYF
TRBV7-2	NA	few	TRBJ2-5	TGTGCCAGCAGCTTTCTACCCCTGGGGACCCAGTACTTC	CASSFLPLGTQYF
TRBV20-1	NA	many	TRBJ2-1	TGCAGAGGGGGGGCCGACAATGAGCAGTTCTTC	CRGGADNEQFF
TRBV12-3/TRBV12-4	TRBD1	few	TRBJ1-1	TGTGCCAGCAGGGAAGACAGGGGGATTACTGAAGCTTTCTTT	CASREDRGITEAFF
TRBV20-1	NA	NA	TRBJ2-1	TGCAGCCCAAGTTTAACGGGGGGCGTCAATGAGCAGTTCTTC	CSPSLTGGVNEQFF
TRBV19	TRBD1	NA	TRBJ1-5	TGTGCCAGTAGTATAGGACAGGGTGAGGGGTATAGCAATCAGCCCCAGCATTTT	CASSIGQGEGYSNQPQHF
TRBV19	NA	NA	TRBJ2-2	TGTGCCAGTACCTTAAGTTCCGCGGCCACCGGGGAGCTGTTTTTT	CASTLSSAATGELFF
TRBV19	NA	few	TRBJ2-2	TGTGCCAGTAGTATCGCGCGCACCGGGGAGCTGTTTTTT	CASSIARTGELFF
TRBV6-6	NA	many	TRBJ1-5	TGTGCCAGCAGTTACTCGATTCCAGGTAGCAATCAGCCCCAGCATTTT	CASSYSIPGSNQPQHF
TRBV7-9	TRBD1	NA	TRBJ1-5	TGTGCCAGCAGAGATCGAGGACAGGGAAGGCCTAATCAGCCCCAGCATTTT	CASRDRGQGRPNQPQHF
TRBV2	NA	NA	TRBJ2-1	TGTGCCAGCAGTCCCTCCAGGGGTGATGAGCAGTTCTTC	CASSPSRGDEQFF